These 32 T cell receptor beta chains were all obtained from the same sample, sequenced in a study of neurological immune-mediated disorders. TCRdb reprocessed the 5' RACE reads via MiXCR and lists one record per CDR3 protein. The sample yields 75,000 to 95,000 distinct CDR3 sequences, approximately 17% seen once. The sample comprised PBMCs. Source of these receptors: a woman aged 40 to 50 in good health.

This clonotype was seen repeatedly, ten times or more. The CDR3 here is CASSYGQNSEGYTF. Written as DNA, the CDR3 is TGTGCCAGCAGTTACGGACAAAACAGCGAAGGCTACACCTTC. This chain uses TRBV6-5 with TRBJ1-2, with D perhaps TRBD1 (5 bases). CDR1 is MNHEY, CDR2 SVGAGI, per germline. V lost 2 bases, J lost 8 bases, and 15 bases lay in between. CDR3 length: 14 residues.

The table lists this clonotype with many counts. This rearrangement joins TRBV7-2 to TRBJ1-1, with D possibly TRBD1 on 6 matching bases. This CDR3 contains 16 residues. From germline, CDR1 is SGHTA and CDR2 FQGNSA. V lost 2 bases and J 1 base, leaving 14 bases between the germline ends. CDR3 DNA: TGTGCCAGCAGCTTAAACTCCCGGGGGGCGAACACTGAAGCTTTCTTT. Translating it yields CASSLNSRGANTEAFF.

This clonotype was seen ten or more times. The gene calls are TRBV28 and TRBJ1-4; D call uncertain. Germline CDR1 MDHEN, CDR2 SYDVKM. V lost 5 bases, J lost 7 bases, and 11 bases lay in between. The CDR3 runs to 13 residues. This CDR3 reads CASSRGVGEKLFF. In DNA, the CDR3 is TGTGCCAGCAGTCGTGGGGTGGGTGAAAAACTGTTTTTT.

This clonotype has ten or more counts. CDR3 nucleotide sequence: TGTGCCAGCAGTTATGAGGTCGGGGGGGGCTACAATGAGCAGTTCTTC. Its protein product is CASSYEVGGGYNEQFF. This sequence joins TRBV6-2 or TRBV6-3 and TRBJ2-1; 8 nucleotides line up with TRBD2. Germline values: CDR1 MNHEY, CDR2 SVGEGT. The CDR3 has 16 amino acids. V lost 3 bases to trimming and J lost 3 bases; unmatched junction nucleotides: 7.

This clonotype was seen at least ten times. V and J are TRBV12-3 or TRBV12-4 and TRBJ1-1; possibly TRBD1 for D (5 bases). This CDR3 spans 13 amino acids. Between the trimmed V and J ends, which lost 3 bases and 3 bases, there was a span of 8 bases. Here the CDR3 DNA reads TGTGCCAGCAGTTTTGGGGGGGACACTGAAGCTTTCTTT. This codes for CASSFGGDTEAFF.

This clonotype was found many times. V and J are TRBV20-1 and TRBJ2-1, with 8 bases fitting TRBD2. The CDR3 consists of 12 residues. V was clipped by 3 bases and J by 7 bases; unmatched bases: 2. Germline V CDR1 and CDR2: DFQATT, SNEGSKA (reference sequence). In DNA form, the CDR3 reads TGCAGTGCTAGTAGACTAGCGAATGAGCAGTTCTTC. Encoded protein: CSASRLANEQFF.

This clonotype occurred many times. CDR3 sequence reads: CATSRGAYTGELFF. Written as DNA, the CDR3 is TGTGCCACCAGCAGAGGGGCATACACCGGGGAGCTGTTTTTT. The genes are TRBV15 and TRBJ2-2; D uncertain. The CDR3 contains 14 residues. Germline V gene sequence: CDR1 LNHNV, CDR2 YYDKDF (reference sequence). V was clipped by 1 base and J by 3 bases, with 6 bases between them.

This clonotype has ten or more counts. This sequence joins TRBV5-1 and TRBJ2-6; the D is unclear. V lost 6 bases to trimming and J lost 2 bases, with 12 bases between them. The germline V gene has CDR1 SGHRS and CDR2 YFSETQ. This CDR3 contains 15 residues. CDR3 nucleotides: TGCGCCAGCACGTTCTCCACAGCTGGGGCCAACGTCCTGACTTTC. This gives the protein CASTFSTAGANVLTF.

This clonotype was detected ten times or more. The chain is built from TRBV2 and TRBJ2-1; a weak D match, TRBD2 (5 bases). The CDR3 loop spans 13 amino acids. Trimming cost V 7 bases and J 9 bases, with 16 bases left between them. From germline, CDR1 is SNHLY and CDR2 FYNNEI. The CDR3 sequence is CASNPPAGSEQFF. The CDR3 nucleotides are TGTGCCAGCAACCCTCCCGCTGGGAGTGAGCAGTTCTTC.

This clonotype has at least ten counts. The chain carries TRBV20-1 and TRBJ2-2; D remains unclear. This CDR3 has 15 residues. Between the trimmed V and J ends, which lost 2 bases and 0 bases, there was a span of 10 bases. CDR1 and CDR2 from the germline V gene are DFQATT and SNEGSKA (reference sequence). CDR3 bases: TGCAGTGCTAGAAGGAGCACCCCGAACACCGGGGAGCTGTTTTTT. Translated: CSARRSTPNTGELFF.

This clonotype was observed many times. This chain uses TRBV20-1 with TRBJ2-1; 10 bases line up with TRBD2. Per the germline V gene, CDR1 is DFQATT and CDR2 is SNEGSKA (reference sequence). The junction had 22 bases not matched to a gene; V was cut back by 0 bases and J by 8 bases. This CDR3 comprises 20 residues. The CDR3 region has the DNA TGCAGTGCTAGAGACGGGCCACTCAGAGTGAGCGGGGGGGACTGGGATGAGCAGTTCTTC. Translated: CSARDGPLRVSGGDWDEQFF.

This chain links TRBV20-1 with TRBJ1-5; D call uncertain. The CDR3 extends over 13 amino acids. Germline CDR1 DFQATT, CDR2 SNEGSKA (reference sequence). V was pared by 6 bases and J by 0 bases, with 9 bases between. CDR3 residues: CSATAVSNQPQHF. The CDR3 region has the DNA TGCAGTGCCACAGCAGTTAGCAATCAGCCCCAGCATTTT.

Many counts were recorded for this clonotype. This chain links TRBV12-3 or TRBV12-4 with TRBJ1-5; TRBD1 aligns across 7 bases. Trimming took 6 bases from V and 3 from J; bases not matched to a gene: 5. This CDR3 comprises 14 residues. CDR3 sequence: CASRQTGYNQPQHF. CDR3 coding DNA: TGTGCCAGCAGGCAGACAGGGTACAATCAGCCCCAGCATTTT.

This clonotype was seen at least ten times. V and J are TRBV6-5 and TRBJ1-1; D might be TRBD1 (5 bases). Trimming shortened V by 7 bases and J by 0 bases, and 12 bases separated the two germline ends. There are 14 residues in the CDR3. Germline V lookup: CDR1 MNHEY, CDR2 SVGAGI. The chain's CDR3 is CASTTGVMNTEAFF. As DNA, the CDR3 is TGTGCCAGCACCACAGGAGTCATGAACACTGAAGCTTTCTTT.

The V gene is TRBV7-2, the J gene TRBJ2-2, with D hard to call. V lost 7 bases and J 7 bases, leaving 13 bases between the germline ends. Germline V gene data show CDR1 as SGHTA and CDR2 as FQGNSA. The CDR3 sequence is 13 residues long. In DNA form, the CDR3 reads TGTGCCAGCACCCCCCCCGTCGGCGGGGAGCTGTTTTTT. The encoded protein is CASTPPVGGELFF. Full variable domain (rest looked up from reference TRBV7-2 and TRBJ2-2): GAGVSQSPSNKVTEKGKDVELRCDPISGHTALYWYRQSLGQGLEFLIYFQGNSAPDKSGLPSDRFSAERTGGSVSTLTIQRTQQEDSAVYLCASTPPVGGELFFGEGSRLTVL.

This clonotype was counted many times. The CDR3, as DNA: TGCGCCAGCAGCCCGGTCCATTCACCACAAGAGACCCAGTACTTC. Translation gives CASSPVHSPQETQYF. The chain carries TRBV5-1 and TRBJ2-5; D ambiguous. This CDR3 is 15 amino acids long. Trimming left V 4 bases short and J 2 bases short, with 15 bases between. CDR1 and CDR2 (germline): SGHRS, YFSETQ. The complete variable domain, with remaining parts taken from reference TRBV5-1 and TRBJ2-5, reads KAGVTQTPRYLIKTRGQQVTLSCSPISGHRSVSWYQQTPGQGLQFLFEYFSETQRNKGNFPGRFSGRQFSNSRSEMNVSTLELGDSALYLCASSPVHSPQETQYFGPGTRLLVL.

This clonotype has more than one count but fewer than ten. This sequence joins TRBV20-1 and TRBJ2-3; D not certain. The V gene lost 0 bases and the J gene lost 2 bases, with 15 bases spanning the gap. Germline loops: CDR1 DFQATT, CDR2 SNEGSKA (reference sequence). The CDR3 has 16 amino acids. Here the CDR3 DNA reads TGCAGTGCTAGAGATCCCACAGTCCTCAACACAGATACGCAGTATTTT. It is translated as CSARDPTVLNTDTQYF.

This clonotype showed up many times. The rearrangement joins TRBV5-1 to TRBJ2-3, with TRBD2 matching 7 bases. Losses at the gene ends were 6 bases for V and 2 bases for J; bases not matched to a gene: 9. The germline V gene encodes CDR1 SGHRS and CDR2 YFSETQ. The CDR3 has 15 residues. The CDR3 is CASTPWGGFTDTQYF. The CDR3 DNA reads TGCGCCAGCACCCCCTGGGGGGGGTTCACAGATACGCAGTATTTT.

This clonotype was seen only once. This may arise from a read error, as a much more abundant clone is one base away. The chain links TRBV12-3 or TRBV12-4 to TRBJ2-2; TRBD2 agrees at 9 bases. CDR3 length equals 17 residues. V trimming: 1 base; J trimming: 4 bases; junction bases outside the gene matches: 7. The CDR3 nucleotides read TGTGCCAGCAGTTTAGACATAGCGGGGGAGTCCACCGGGGAGCTGTTTTTT. Protein: CASSLDIAGESTGELFF.

This clonotype appeared many times. This chain joins TRBV6-6 and TRBJ1-1; the D gene is possibly TRBD1 (6 bases). CDR1 MNHNY and CDR2 SVGAGI come from the germline V gene (reference sequence). CDR3 size: 16 residues. The ends were cut back, 5 bases at V and 0 bases at J, with 16 bases in the middle. DNA for the CDR3: TGTGCCAGCAGTCCCGAAGGGGGGGGGATGAACACTGAAGCTTTCTTT. It yields the protein CASSPEGGGMNTEAFF.

This clonotype has at least ten counts. The chain has TRBV6-5 and TRBJ1-2, with D unresolved. CDR3 size: 14 residues. Looked up from germline, CDR1 is MNHEY and CDR2 is SVGAGI. V dropped 0 bases and J dropped 7 bases, with 12 bases sitting between them. The CDR3 loop is CASSYSKGSGGYTF. In nucleotides, the CDR3 is TGTGCCAGCAGTTACTCGAAAGGGTCTGGTGGCTACACCTTC.

For this clonotype: A read error may be the cause here, since a much bigger clone is one base away. The chain is built from TRBV4-1 and TRBJ2-5; D is undetermined. This CDR3 comprises 14 residues. Germline CDR1 is MGHRA and CDR2 is YSYEKL. The CDR3 spells CASSQGPTQDTQYF. CDR3 nucleotide sequence: TGCGCCAGCAGCCAGGGTCCGACCCAAGATACCCAGTACTTC.

The table lists this clonotype with many counts. This chain connects TRBV3-1 to TRBJ2-5; D is ambiguous. CDR1 is LGHDT, CDR2 YNNKEL, per germline (reference sequence). This CDR3 is 15 amino acids long. The V end was cut by 0 bases, the J end by 2 bases, with 10 bases between. DNA of the CDR3: TGTGCCAGCAGCCAAGAAAGTGAACCACAAGAGACCCAGTACTTC. Protein: CASSQESEPQETQYF.

This clonotype occurred a few times. This sequence joins TRBV18 and TRBJ2-5; no firm D call. With 4 bases removed from V and 3 bases from J, the gap between germline ends came to 3 bases. The CDR3 sequence is 11 residues long. Germline V CDR1 and CDR2: KGHSH, LQKENI. CDR3 protein: CASSHEETQYF. The CDR3 bases are TGTGCCAGCTCACACGAAGAGACCCAGTACTTC.

This clonotype was seen many times. This chain links TRBV5-6 with TRBJ1-1, with D tentatively TRBD1 (6 bases). Trimming removed 4 bases at V and 4 bases at J, with 20 bases between. Germline V CDR1 and CDR2: SGHDT, YYEEEE. The CDR3 runs to 16 residues. CDR3 protein: CASSAPTRGGGTEAFF. CDR3 nucleotide sequence: TGTGCCAGCAGCGCCCCAACGCGGGGGGGCGGCACTGAAGCTTTCTTT.

In regard to this clonotype: A single base separates this from a much larger clone, so it may be a read error. Here the CDR3 DNA reads TGTGTCAGCAGGCACCCCGGGGGCTCTGGGGCCAACGTCCTGACTTTC. This codes for CVSRHPGGSGANVLTF. The chain joins TRBV12-3 or TRBV12-4 to TRBJ2-6; perhaps TRBD2 as D (6 bases). The CDR3 sequence is 16 residues long.

The genes are TRBV3-1 and TRBJ2-1; TRBD2 matches at 8 bases. The CDR3 spans 15 residues. Trimming took 4 bases from V and 9 from J; bases not matched to a gene: 11. Germline V gives CDR1 LGHDT, CDR2 YNNKEL (reference sequence). Here the CDR3 reads CASSPRPSGSFEQFF. The CDR3 DNA sequence: TGTGCCAGCAGCCCCCGGCCCAGCGGGAGTTTTGAGCAGTTCTTC.

CDR3 bases: TGCAGTGCCTACCGGCAGGGGGCGGATACGCAGTATTTT. It translates to CSAYRQGADTQYF. This chain links TRBV20-1 with TRBJ2-3; 8 bases agree with TRBD1. The CDR3 extends over 13 amino acids. The V gene's germline CDR1 is DFQATT and CDR2 SNEGSKA (reference sequence). V lost 6 bases, J lost 6 bases, and 8 bases stayed unmatched.

In its sample, this clonotype was seen many times. The chain links TRBV7-9 to TRBJ2-7; D is ambiguous. V dropped 1 base and J dropped 3 bases, with 7 bases sitting between them. The length of the CDR3 is 13 residues. The V gene's germline CDR1 is SEHNR and CDR2 FQNEAQ (reference sequence). In DNA form, the CDR3 reads TGTGCCAGCAGCTTAGACAGATTCTACGAGCAGTACTTC. It encodes CASSLDRFYEQYF.

This clonotype has ten or more counts. The chain joins TRBV18 to TRBJ1-2; 10 nucleotides line up with TRBD1. CDR1 is KGHSH and CDR2 is LQKENI in the germline V gene. The CDR3 length is 14 residues. The V segment lost 4 bases and the J segment 6 bases; nucleotides outside the gene matches: 5. CDR3 residues: CASSLRGQGDGYTF. The CDR3, as DNA: TGTGCCAGCTCACTACGTGGACAGGGGGATGGCTACACCTTC.

A note on this clonotype: A junction end diverges from the germline sequence, so it may reflect a read error. J is TRBJ2-5 and V is TRBV7-9, with D hard to call. The CDR3 length is 15 residues. Germline V gene lookup returns CDR1 SEHNR and CDR2 FQNEAQ (reference sequence). CDR3: CASSFRALRQETQHF. The CDR3 nucleotides are TGTGCCAGCAGCTTTAGGGCATTGCGCCAAGAGACCCAGCACTTC.

Many counts were recorded for this clonotype. The chain joins TRBV28 to TRBJ2-3; TRBD2 is a possible D gene (6 bases). Per germline, CDR1 MDHEN and CDR2 SYDVKM. This CDR3 is 13 amino acids long. Trimming shortened V by 1 base and J by 9 bases, and 11 bases separated the two germline ends. The CDR3 coding sequence is TGTGCCAGCAGTTTATTAACTGCGGGGACGCAGTATTTT. Protein product: CASSLLTAGTQYF.